The 14 T cell receptor beta chains presented below share a single source sample, sequenced in a study of T cell responses to AZD1222 COVID-19 vaccine. The table came from immunoSEQ multiplex PCR; TCRdb's copy has only in-frame clones and leaves some out. The data show approximately 140,000 clones, about 90% seen once. The sequenced sample was peripheral blood, obtained 28 days after the second AZD1222 dose. Receptors were obtained from an adult who received the AZD1222 COVID-19 vaccine.

V usage is TRBV10-3 and J usage is TRBJ1-1; D gene ambiguous. Trimming pared 10 bases from V and 3 bases from J, leaving 12 bases between. Germline CDR1 ENHRY, CDR2 SYGVKD. The CDR3 loop spans 12 amino acids. The CDR3 sequence is CATSRADTEAFF. The CDR3 nucleotides are TGTGCCACCTCACGGGCCGACACTGAAGCTTTCTTT.

The chain employs TRBV4-2 and TRBJ1-1; D is unclear. Looked up from germline, CDR1 is LGHNA and CDR2 is YNFKEQ. Trimming stripped 6 bases from V and 7 bases from J, with 21 bases between. This CDR3 has 15 residues. CDR3 coding DNA: TGTGCCAGCAGGGTGGGGTCGACCCCTTACCTTGAAGCTTTCTTT. This encodes CASRVGSTPYLEAFF.

The rearrangement uses TRBV18 and TRBJ2-5; D perhaps matches TRBD1 (6 bases). Germline-derived CDR1 and CDR2 are KGHSH and LQKENI. The V and J ends lost 3 bases and 3 bases respectively, with 11 bases between them. The CDR3 contains 14 residues. The chain's CDR3 is CASSPTTGKETQYF. The DNA of the CDR3 is TGTGCCAGCTCACCTACTACAGGGAAAGAGACCCAGTACTTC.

The chain uses TRBV3-1 (or the pseudogene TRBV3-2) and TRBJ2-1, with TRBD2 identical over 10 bases. V dropped 0 bases and J dropped 7; count of bases not matched to a gene: 6. The CDR3 runs to 16 residues. In germline, CDR1 is LGHDT, CDR2 YNNKEL (reference sequence). The CDR3 reads CASSQEPSGRSNEQFF. In nucleotides, the CDR3 is TGTGCCAGCAGCCAAGAACCTAGCGGGAGATCGAATGAGCAGTTCTTC.

The chain is built from TRBV6-2 or TRBV6-3 and TRBJ2-7; 14 nucleotides match TRBD2. The ends lost 0 bases at V and 1 base at J; junction bases unmatched: 5. This CDR3 is built from 18 residues. Germline V gives CDR1 MNHEY, CDR2 SVGEGT. CDR3 sequence reads: CASSYSTSGRALSYEQYV. The CDR3 bases are TGTGCCAGCAGTTACTCGACTAGCGGGAGGGCCCTATCCTACGAGCAGTACGTC.

The genes are TRBV5-5 and TRBJ1-2; 7 bases are a match to TRBD1. Germline lookup yields CDR1 SGHKS and CDR2 YYEKEE (reference sequence). The CDR3 totals 19 residues. Unmatched junction bases numbered 17, after V lost 1 base and J lost 2 bases. The CDR3 reads CASSLRGIEGAGGNYGYTF. As DNA, the CDR3 is TGTGCCAGCAGCTTGAGAGGAATCGAGGGGGCAGGCGGAAACTATGGCTACACCTTC.

The chain links TRBV7-9 to TRBJ2-5; D is uncertain. Trimming took off 3 bases at V and 4 bases at J, with 6 bases between the two ends. Germline-derived CDR1 and CDR2 are SEHNR and FQNEAQ (reference sequence). The CDR3 loop spans 12 amino acids. CDR3 DNA sequence: TGTGCCAGCAGCTTTCTCCGAGAGACCCAGTACTTC. Translation gives CASSFLRETQYF.

This chain links TRBV6-6 with TRBJ2-6; tentatively, D is TRBD1 (6 bases). The CDR3 totals 19 residues. V was cut by 6 bases and J by 0 bases, with 21 bases left in between. Germline V gene data show CDR1 as MNHNY and CDR2 as SVGAGI (reference sequence). CDR3 amino acids: CASSSPVGRGASGANVLTF. The CDR3 DNA reads TGTGCCAGCAGCTCCCCCGTTGGCAGGGGCGCCTCTGGGGCCAACGTCCTGACTTTC.

This chain connects TRBV27 to TRBJ1-4, with D perhaps matching TRBD1 (6 bases). The CDR3 runs to 14 residues. V was shortened by 7 bases and J by 5 bases, with 14 bases between the two germline ends. Germline V lookup: CDR1 MNHEY, CDR2 SMNVEV (reference sequence). CDR3 region: CASTSRGRNEKLFF. For the CDR3, the DNA is TGTGCCAGCACCTCGAGGGGGAGGAATGAAAAACTGTTTTTT.

The rearrangement uses TRBV2 and TRBJ2-1, with TRBD2 identical over 10 bases. J lost 5 bases, V lost 6 bases, and 4 bases had no gene match. Per germline, CDR1 SNHLY and CDR2 FYNNEI. The CDR3 sequence is 14 residues long. CDR3 amino acids: CASRRGLADNEQFF. DNA of the CDR3: TGTGCCAGCAGACGCGGACTAGCGGACAATGAGCAGTTCTTC.

This chain's CDR3 is CASSYSSGTGNEQFF. The CDR3 nucleotides read TGTGCCAGCAGTTACTCTAGCGGGACCGGCAATGAGCAGTTCTTC. The J gene is TRBJ2-1, the V gene TRBV6-5, with 8 bases matching TRBD2. CDR3 size: 15 residues. Germline V gives CDR1 MNHEY, CDR2 SVGAGI. The J segment lost 6 bases and the V segment lost 0 bases, leaving 4 bases of the junction unmatched.

This chain joins TRBV7-8 and TRBJ2-5; unclear D gene. V lost 5 bases and J lost 5, with 15 bases in between. This CDR3 has 14 amino acids. Germline lookup yields CDR1 SGHVS and CDR2 FQNEAQ. CDR3 amino acids: CASSPPGLGETQYF. The CDR3 DNA follows: TGTGCCAGCAGCCCCCCCGGCCTCGGGGAGACCCAGTACTTC.

CDR3 residues: CASSLSGGLQPQHF. For the CDR3, the DNA is TGTGCCAGCAGCTTAAGTGGGGGGCTTCAGCCCCAGCATTTT. The chain joins TRBV7-9 to TRBJ1-5; tentative D call: TRBD1 (6 bases). The CDR3 length is 14 residues. Germline CDR1 is SEHNR and CDR2 is FQNEAQ (reference sequence). V gave up 2 bases and J gave up 6 bases, with 11 bases separating them.

This chain uses TRBV16 with TRBJ1-1, with D unresolved. The germline gives CDR1 KGHSY, CDR2 FQNENV. Trimming stripped 3 bases from V and 9 bases from J, with 14 bases between. The CDR3 runs 13 residues. The CDR3 DNA sequence: TGTGCCAGCAGCCACGGGAAGAGGGTCCAAGCTTTCTTT. Residues: CASSHGKRVQAFF.